This is a list of T cell receptor beta chains from one sample in a study of PD-1 blockade in classical Hodgkin lymphoma. TCRdb keeps only in-frame clones here, not all; method: immunoSEQ multiplex PCR. Of under 130,000 clones listed, roughly 90% are singletons. This specimen was peripheral blood mononuclear cells (PBMCs), taken before the fourth cycle of nivolumab. These receptor sequences come from a human donor with classical Hodgkin lymphoma. The CDR3 runs from the conserved cysteine through the conserved F or W. Fields, in order: clone size, D gene, V gene, J gene, CDR3 DNA, CDR3 protein. A D gene is named only where the DNA matches it firmly. A row's size may be missing; if present it is once, few, many or a size class.

>-|-|TRBV28|TRBJ1-1
TGTGCCAGCAGTTTAAATCAGGGACCTGAAGCTTTCTTT
CASSLNQGPEAFF
>-|TRBD2|TRBV5-6|TRBJ2-2
TGTGCCAGCAGCTCCGCTTTCGGGACTAGCGGGACCGGGGCCGGGGAGCTGTTTTTT
CASSSAFGTSGTGAGELFF
>-|TRBD2|TRBV2|TRBJ2-3
TGTGCCAGCGGGACTAGCGGGTACACAGATACGCAGTATTTT
CASGTSGYTDTQYF
>-|-|TRBV10-1|TRBJ2-2
TGCGCCAGCAGTTTAGGGACCGGGGAGCTGTTTTTT
CASSLGTGELFF
>-|TRBD2|TRBV27|TRBJ2-1
TGTGCCAGCAGTTTATCGGATAGCGGGAGGTTTAATGAGCAGTTCTTC
CASSLSDSGRFNEQFF
>-|-|TRBV28|TRBJ1-1
TGTGCCAGCAGTTACGCCGATGTCCGGGCCTCTGAAGCTTTCTTT
CASSYADVRASEAFF
>-|-|TRBV7-9|TRBJ2-1
TGTGCCAGCAGCTTCGGCTACAATGAGCAGTTCTTC
CASSFGYNEQFF
>once|TRBD1|TRBV18|TRBJ2-3
TGTGCCAGCTCTGACCAGACAGGGAATACGCAGTATTTT
CASSDQTGNTQYF
>-|TRBD1|TRBV7-9|TRBJ2-7
TGTGCCAGCAGCTTAGAAGGGACAGCGCACTACGAGCAGTACTTC
CASSLEGTAHYEQYF
>-|-|TRBV12-5|TRBJ1-3
TGTGCTAGTGGTTTCGGACATCAATCTGGAAACACCATATATTTT
CASGFGHQSGNTIYF
>-|-|TRBV9|TRBJ2-7
TGTGCCAGCAGCGTAGATTGGGGGCACTACGAGCAGTACTTC
CASSVDWGHYEQYF
>-|-|TRBV5-6|TRBJ1-1
TGTGCCAGCAGCTTCCTCACTGAAGCTTTCTTT
CASSFLTEAFF
>-|-|TRBV6-1|TRBJ2-7
TGTGCCAGCAGGAAATGGTACAGGGCCCCCGAAGAGCAGTACTTC
CASRKWYRAPEEQYF
>-|-|TRBV29-1|TRBJ2-5
TGCAGCGTTGTTCCGTGGGAGCGGACCCAAGAGACCCAGTACTTC
CSVVPWERTQETQYF
>-|-|TRBV4-1|TRBJ1-2
TGCGCCAGCAGCCAAGATATGGGCAGTTGGGGCTATGGCTACACCTTC
CASSQDMGSWGYGYTF
>-|TRBD2|TRBV18|TRBJ2-1
TGTGCCAGCTCACCAACGGGGGGCAATGAGCAGTTCTTC
CASSPTGGNEQFF